The present TCR beta chain was sequenced within a study of T cell responses to AZD1222 COVID-19 vaccine. This CDR3 has 12 residues. V was shortened by 8 bases and J by 7 bases, with 9 bases between the two germline ends. Per the germline V gene, CDR1 is MNHEY and CDR2 is SMNVEV (reference sequence). The method was immunoSEQ multiplex PCR; TCRdb's version includes in-frame clones alone and lacks a portion of them. The sample consists of about 70,000 clones, 85% of them appearing once. This clone was found once. This TCR came from an adult in good health. The sample was peripheral blood, taken on day 0 of AZD1222 vaccination. The gene calls are TRBV27 and TRBJ1-6; D unresolved. In DNA, the CDR3 is TGTGCCAGCGGGAGGGAGAATTCACCCCTCCACTTT. Protein product: CASGRENSPLHF.